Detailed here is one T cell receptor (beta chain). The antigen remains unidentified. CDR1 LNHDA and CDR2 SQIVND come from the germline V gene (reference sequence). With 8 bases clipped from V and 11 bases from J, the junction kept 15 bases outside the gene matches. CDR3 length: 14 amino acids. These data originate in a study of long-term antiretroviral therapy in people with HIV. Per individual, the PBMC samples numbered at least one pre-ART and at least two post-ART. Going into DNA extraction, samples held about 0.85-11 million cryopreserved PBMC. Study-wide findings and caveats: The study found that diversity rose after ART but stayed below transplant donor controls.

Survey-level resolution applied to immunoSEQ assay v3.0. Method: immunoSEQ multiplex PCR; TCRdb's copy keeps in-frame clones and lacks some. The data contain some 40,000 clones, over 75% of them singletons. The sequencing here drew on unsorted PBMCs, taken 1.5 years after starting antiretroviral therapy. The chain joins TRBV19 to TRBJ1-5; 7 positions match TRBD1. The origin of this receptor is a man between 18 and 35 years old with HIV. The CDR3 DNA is TGTGCCAGTTCCCGACAGGGTCTTTTTTCAGCCCAGCATTTT. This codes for CASSRQGLFSAQHF.